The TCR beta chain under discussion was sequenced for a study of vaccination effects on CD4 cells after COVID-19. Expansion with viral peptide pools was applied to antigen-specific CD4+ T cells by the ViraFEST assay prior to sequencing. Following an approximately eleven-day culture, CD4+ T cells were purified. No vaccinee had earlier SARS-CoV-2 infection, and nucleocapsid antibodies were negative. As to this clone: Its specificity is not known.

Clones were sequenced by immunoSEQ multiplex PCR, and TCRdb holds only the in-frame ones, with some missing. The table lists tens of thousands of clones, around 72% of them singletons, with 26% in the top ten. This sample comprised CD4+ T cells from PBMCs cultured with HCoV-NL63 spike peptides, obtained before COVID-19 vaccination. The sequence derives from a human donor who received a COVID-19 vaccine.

CDR3 sequence (DNA): TGTGCCAGCAGCTTAGTCGGTAGCCGGGCGGAGACCCAGTACTTC. It yields the protein CASSLVGSRAETQYF. This chain uses TRBV7-2 with TRBJ2-5; D gene unclear. V shed 1 base and J shed 5 bases, with 14 bases lying between them. Germline lookup yields CDR1 SGHTA and CDR2 FQGNSA. The CDR3 is 15 residues long.